One sample yielded the 10 T cell receptor beta chains listed below, sequenced in a study of T-cell reconstitution after alpha-beta-depleted transplantation in children. During its preparation, the TCRbeta library received unique molecular identifiers. Using its own MiXCR run on the PCR reads, TCRdb lists one record per CDR3 protein. The sample holds fewer than 400,000 distinct CDR3 sequences, over 20% seen once. This specimen was PBMCs from the stem cell graft donor, taken from the stem cell graft. These receptors came from a human donor who donated a stem cell graft to a child with acute myeloid leukemia.

This clonotype has a handful of counts. The rearrangement uses TRBV12-3 or TRBV12-4 and TRBJ2-3; D is uncertain. The CDR3 has 15 amino acids. Trimming shortened V by 6 bases and J by 0 bases, and 13 bases separated the two germline ends. CDR3 loop: CASSSLPDSTDTQYF. CDR3 bases: TGTGCCAGCAGCTCCCTTCCAGACAGCACAGATACGCAGTATTTT.

The chain recombines TRBV5-5 with TRBJ2-5; TRBD1 matches 9 bases. This CDR3 is built from 15 residues. V lost 1 base to trimming and J lost 9 bases; unmatched junction nucleotides: 10. Germline V CDR1 and CDR2: SGHKS, YYEKEE (reference sequence). CDR3 bases: TGTGCCAGCAGCTTGAACGAGGGACAGGGTTTGGCCCAGTACTTC. Its translation is CASSLNEGQGLAQYF.

The table lists this clonotype with a few counts. The chain combines TRBV15 with TRBJ2-1, with D maybe TRBD2 (10 bases). The CDR3 sequence is 15 residues long. CDR1 is LNHNV and CDR2 is YYDKDF in the germline V gene (reference sequence). V lost 4 bases, J lost 9 bases, and 19 bases lay in between. The CDR3 region is CATSKGQGLASEQFF. CDR3 DNA sequence: TGTGCCACCAGCAAGGGACAGGGACTAGCGAGTGAGCAGTTCTTC.

The chain employs TRBV9 and TRBJ2-3, with D possibly matching TRBD2 (6 bases). V shed 2 bases and J shed 2 bases, with 15 bases lying between them. This CDR3 comprises 16 residues. Germline CDR1 is SGDLS and CDR2 is YYNGEE. This CDR3 reads CASSVRGGENTDTQYF. The DNA of the CDR3 is TGTGCCAGCAGCGTTAGGGGCGGGGAGAACACAGATACGCAGTATTTT.

This clonotype was counted many times. The V call is TRBV29-1, the J call TRBJ2-2; D possibly corresponds to TRBD1 (6 bases). The CDR3 sequence is 13 residues long. With 4 bases removed from V and 4 bases from J, the gap between germline ends came to 10 bases. Germline V CDR1 and CDR2: SQVTM, ANQGSEA. CDR3 in amino acids: CSVVATGTGELFF. The CDR3 nucleotides are TGCAGCGTTGTTGCGACAGGCACCGGGGAGCTGTTTTTT.

V is TRBV15 and J is TRBJ2-5, with TRBD1 as a possible D gene (6 bases). The V end was cut by 3 bases, the J end by 0 bases, with 14 bases between. From germline, CDR1 is LNHNV and CDR2 YYDKDF (reference sequence). This CDR3 region has 16 residues. CDR3 amino acids: CATSSDRTLYQETQYF. The CDR3 DNA sequence: TGTGCCACCAGCAGCGACAGGACATTGTACCAAGAGACCCAGTACTTC.

The chain carries TRBV29-1 and TRBJ2-3; TRBD2 agrees at 10 bases. The germline gives CDR1 SQVTM, CDR2 ANQGSEA. The CDR3 length is 14 residues. Trimming removed 8 bases from V and 4 bases from J; junction bases left unmatched: 9. The CDR3 here is CSSSSGSVPDTQYF. As DNA, the CDR3 is TGCAGCTCTTCTAGCGGGAGCGTCCCAGATACGCAGTATTTT.

V usage is TRBV20-1 and J usage is TRBJ2-7; D is ambiguous. The CDR3 is 17 residues long. Germline V lookup: CDR1 DFQATT, CDR2 SNEGSKA (reference sequence). The ends were cut back, 0 bases at V and 2 bases at J, with 20 bases in the middle. The CDR3 region is CSARDLLFAAETYEQYF. In DNA, the CDR3 is TGCAGTGCTAGAGATCTCCTTTTTGCCGCCGAAACCTACGAGCAGTACTTC.

The chain joins TRBV4-3 to TRBJ2-1, with 8 bases lining up with TRBD1. Germline-derived CDR1 and CDR2 are LGHNA and YSLEER. The J segment lost 3 bases and the V segment lost 0 bases, leaving 13 bases of the junction unmatched. The CDR3 runs to 19 residues. The DNA for the CDR3 is TGCGCCAGCAGCCAAGAATGGGGCAGGGGGCCCGAAAACTACAATGAGCAGTTCTTC. Its protein is CASSQEWGRGPENYNEQFF.

This clonotype has more than one count but fewer than ten. The genes are TRBV5-5 and TRBJ1-2; no definite D call. V lost 1 base and J 3 bases, leaving 13 bases between the germline ends. Germline assignment: CDR1 SGHKS and CDR2 YYEKEE (reference sequence). The CDR3 is 15 residues long. The CDR3 here is CASSLIQTRDYGYTF. In DNA form, the CDR3 reads TGTGCCAGCAGCTTGATACAGACTAGGGACTATGGCTACACCTTC.